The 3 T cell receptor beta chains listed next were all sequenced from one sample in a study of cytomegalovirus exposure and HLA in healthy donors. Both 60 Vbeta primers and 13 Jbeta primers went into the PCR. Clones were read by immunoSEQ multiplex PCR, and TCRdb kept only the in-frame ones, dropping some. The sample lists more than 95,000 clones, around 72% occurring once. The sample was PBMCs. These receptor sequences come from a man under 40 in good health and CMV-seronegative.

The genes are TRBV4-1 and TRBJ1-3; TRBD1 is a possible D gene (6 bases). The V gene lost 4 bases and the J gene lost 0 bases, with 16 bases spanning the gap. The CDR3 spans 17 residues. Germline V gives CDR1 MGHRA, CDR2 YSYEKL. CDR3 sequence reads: CASSRAGVVTSGNTIYF. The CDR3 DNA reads TGCGCCAGCAGCCGGGCAGGGGTGGTCACCTCTGGAAACACCATATATTTT.

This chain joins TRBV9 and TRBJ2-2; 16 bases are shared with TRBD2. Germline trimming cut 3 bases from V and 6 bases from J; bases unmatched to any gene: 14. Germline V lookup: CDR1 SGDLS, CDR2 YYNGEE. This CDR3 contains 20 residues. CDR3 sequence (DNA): TGTGCCAGCAGCGGGTCGGGACTAGCGGGGGGGCGAAGGTTATCCGGGGAGCTGTTTTTT. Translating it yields CASSGSGLAGGRRLSGELFF.

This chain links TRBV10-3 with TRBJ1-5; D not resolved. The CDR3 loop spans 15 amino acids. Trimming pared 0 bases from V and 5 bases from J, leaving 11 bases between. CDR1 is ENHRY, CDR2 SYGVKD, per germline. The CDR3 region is CAISESTTVHQPQHF. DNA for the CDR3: TGTGCCATCAGTGAGTCGACTACAGTCCATCAGCCCCAGCATTTT.